Presented here are 6 T cell receptor beta chains from one specimen sequenced in a study of T cells after yellow fever vaccination. TCRdb fed the 5' RACE reads into MiXCR, producing one record per CDR3 protein. The sample consists of 350,000 to 550,000 distinct CDR3 sequences, approximately 19% of them appearing once. Specimen: PBMCs, collected before the yellow fever booster vaccination. Receptors were obtained from a man between 18 and 35 years old who received the YFV17D yellow fever vaccine.

The rearrangement joins TRBV20-1 to TRBJ2-5; the D gene is possibly TRBD1 (5 bases). The CDR3 has 14 amino acids. Germline V lookup: CDR1 DFQATT, CDR2 SNEGSKA (reference sequence). V gave up 4 bases and J gave up 1 base, with 13 bases separating them. In DNA, the CDR3 is TGCAGTGCTACTGGAACAGGTAGCCAAGAGACCCAGTACTTC. As protein: CSATGTGSQETQYF.

The chain couples TRBV28 to TRBJ1-4; 9 nucleotides agree with TRBD1. The germline gives CDR1 MDHEN, CDR2 SYDVKM. V gave up 5 bases and J gave up 8 bases; unmatched junction bases: 9. This CDR3 comprises 15 residues. The CDR3 loop reads CASSPPGQGGEKLFF. The CDR3 DNA follows: TGTGCCAGCAGTCCCCCGGGACAGGGAGGAGAAAAACTGTTTTTT.

This clonotype was seen a handful of times. The gene calls are TRBV6-5 and TRBJ1-2; D possibly corresponds to TRBD1 (5 bases). Trimming removed 3 bases at V and 3 bases at J, with 11 bases between. CDR3 size: 14 residues. Germline CDR1 MNHEY, CDR2 SVGAGI. CDR3 in amino acids: CASSYRDGDYGYTF. Here the CDR3 DNA reads TGTGCCAGCAGTTATCGGGACGGGGACTATGGCTACACCTTC.

This clonotype was seen a few times. The genes are TRBV4-1 and TRBJ2-3; 10 nucleotides agree with TRBD2. This CDR3 is 17 amino acids long. Germline CDR1 is MGHRA and CDR2 is YSYEKL. V was pared by 0 bases and J by 7 bases, with 10 bases of the junction left unmatched. CDR3: CASSQEKELAGGNTQYF. CDR3 in DNA: TGCGCCAGCAGCCAAGAGAAAGAGTTAGCGGGGGGAAATACGCAGTATTTT.

This clonotype came up a few times. V and J are TRBV6-1 and TRBJ1-1, with D unclear. Germline CDR1 is MNHNS and CDR2 is SASEGT. Between the trimmed V and J ends, which lost 3 bases and 11 bases, there was a span of 7 bases. The CDR3 is 10 amino acids. The CDR3 is CASSELWAFF. The CDR3 DNA is TGTGCCAGCAGTGAGTTGTGGGCTTTCTTT.

This clonotype was recorded only once. The V call is TRBV14, the J call TRBJ1-2; D may be TRBD1 (6 bases). Germline loops: CDR1 SGHDN, CDR2 FVKESK. CDR3 size: 15 residues. Trimming cost V 1 base and J 6 bases, with 15 bases left between them. The CDR3 DNA sequence: TGTGCCAGCAGCCAAGGCCACAGGGCTTATGATGGCTACACCTTC. It translates to CASSQGHRAYDGYTF.